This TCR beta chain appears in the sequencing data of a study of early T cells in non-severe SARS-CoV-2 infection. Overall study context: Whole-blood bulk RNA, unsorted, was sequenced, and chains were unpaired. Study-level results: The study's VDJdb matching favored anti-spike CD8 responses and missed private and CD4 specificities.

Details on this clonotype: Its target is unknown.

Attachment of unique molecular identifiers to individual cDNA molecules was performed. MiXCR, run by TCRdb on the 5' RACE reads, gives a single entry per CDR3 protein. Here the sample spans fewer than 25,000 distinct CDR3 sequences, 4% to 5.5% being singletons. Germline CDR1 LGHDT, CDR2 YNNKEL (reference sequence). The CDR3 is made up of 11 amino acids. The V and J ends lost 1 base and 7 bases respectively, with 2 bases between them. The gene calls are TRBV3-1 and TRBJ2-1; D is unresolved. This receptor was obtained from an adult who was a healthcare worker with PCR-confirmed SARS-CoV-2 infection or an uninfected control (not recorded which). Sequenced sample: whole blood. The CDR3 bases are TGTGCCAGCAGCCAAGGAAATGAGCAGTTCTTC. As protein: CASSQGNEQFF.